The 28 T cell receptor beta chains presented below share a single source sample, sequenced in a study of control samples from healthy donors and cancer patients. TCRdb's table, derived via immunoSEQ multiplex PCR, lists solely in-frame clones and lacks some. The sample shows 150,000 or so clones, around nine tenths of them seen only once. The sequenced sample consisted of blood. The receptors shown here come from a man aged 25-45 years in good health.

The V call is TRBV7-3, the J call TRBJ2-1, with a tentative D call TRBD1 (6 bases). Between the trimmed V and J ends, which lost 5 bases and 0 bases, there was a span of 11 bases. Germline CDR1 is SGHTA and CDR2 is FQGTGA. The CDR3 length is 15 residues. As DNA, the CDR3 is TGTGCCAGCAGCCGTGGACAGTACTCCTACAATGAGCAGTTCTTC. It translates to CASSRGQYSYNEQFF.

The rearrangement links TRBV6-2 or TRBV6-3 to TRBJ2-1, with D maybe TRBD1 (5 bases). Trimming shortened V by 5 bases and J by 8 bases, and 16 bases separated the two germline ends. The germline gives CDR1 MNHEY, CDR2 SVGEGT. The CDR3 totals 14 residues. The CDR3 nucleotides read TGTGCCAGCAGTGGCAGGGTTTTTGGCGATGAGCAGTTCTTC. Translation gives CASSGRVFGDEQFF.

The V call is TRBV6-2 or TRBV6-3, the J call TRBJ1-1, with D unclear. V lost 2 bases to trimming and J lost 8 bases, with 9 bases between them. The CDR3 runs 12 residues. Germline V gene data show CDR1 as MNHEY and CDR2 as SVGEGT. The CDR3 DNA reads as TGTGCCAGCAGTTACACGCCTGGAGAAGCTTTCTTT. This codes for CASSYTPGEAFF.

The chain is built from TRBV19 and TRBJ2-3, with 9 positions matching TRBD1. From germline, CDR1 is LNHDA and CDR2 SQIVND (reference sequence). The CDR3 covers 18 residues. Unmatched junction bases numbered 13, after V lost 5 bases and J lost 1 base. The DNA of the CDR3 is TGTGCCAGTAGTTCGACAGGGGGGAGTTTCTACGGCACAGATACGCAGTATTTT. Translated: CASSSTGGSFYGTDTQYF.

The rearrangement joins TRBV29-1 to TRBJ1-1; no clear D gene. V was trimmed by 5 bases and J by 1 base, leaving 14 bases between them. CDR3 size: 14 residues. Germline loops: CDR1 SQVTM, CDR2 ANQGSEA. CDR3 protein: CSVITFPTNTEAFF. CDR3 coding DNA: TGCAGCGTTATCACTTTCCCGACGAACACTGAAGCTTTCTTT.

This rearrangement joins TRBV7-9 to TRBJ1-4, with D maybe TRBD1 (5 bases). In germline, CDR1 is SEHNR, CDR2 FQNEAQ (reference sequence). The CDR3 length is 15 residues. V lost 1 base to trimming and J lost 4 bases, with 10 bases between them. CDR3 residues: CASSLVSGLNEKLFF. The CDR3 bases are TGTGCCAGCAGCTTAGTGTCAGGGCTTAATGAAAAACTGTTTTTT. The full variable domain, with the rest looked up from reference TRBV7-9 and TRBJ1-4, is DTGVSQNPRHKITKRGQNVTFRCDPISEHNRLYWYRQTLGQGPEFLTYFQNEAQLEKSRLLSDRFSAERPKGSFSTLEIQRTEQGDSAMYLCASSLVSGLNEKLFFGSGTQLSVL.

The rearrangement joins TRBV9 to TRBJ2-7; 8 nucleotides agree with TRBD2. Germline V lookup: CDR1 SGDLS, CDR2 YYNGEE. The CDR3 sequence is 17 residues long. V shed 0 bases and J 4 bases; nucleotides not matched to a gene: 12. The CDR3 region has the DNA TGTGCCAGCAGCGTAGCTTCGCAAGCGGGGGTCCTTTACGAGCAGTACTTC. As protein: CASSVASQAGVLYEQYF.

The V and J genes are TRBV9 and TRBJ2-5, with no clear D. Germline-derived CDR1 and CDR2 are SGDLS and YYNGEE. The CDR3 length is 15 residues. With 0 bases removed from V and 3 bases from J, the gap between germline ends came to 12 bases. CDR3 sequence: CASSVVHRFEETQYF. The CDR3 region has the DNA TGTGCCAGCAGCGTAGTGCACCGATTCGAAGAGACCCAGTACTTC.

The V call is TRBV3-1 (or the pseudogene TRBV3-2), the J call TRBJ1-3; 7 nucleotides agree with TRBD1. CDR3 length: 13 residues. Trimming removed 7 bases from V and 4 bases from J; junction bases left unmatched: 4. CDR1 and CDR2 (germline): LGHDT, YNNKEL (reference sequence). The CDR3 DNA reads TGTGCCAGCAAACAGGGGACAGGAAACACCATATATTTT. As protein: CASKQGTGNTIYF.

The J gene is TRBJ1-1, the V gene TRBV11-3; the D gene is possibly TRBD1 (5 bases). Deletions cut 5 bases from V and 5 bases from J, with 15 bases between. Germline V gives CDR1 SGHNT, CDR2 YENEEA. This CDR3 is built from 14 residues. The CDR3 protein is CASSETQGKTEAFF. The DNA for the CDR3 is TGTGCCAGCAGCGAGACCCAGGGAAAGACTGAAGCTTTCTTT.

The chain is built from TRBV9 and TRBJ2-3; 9 nucleotides line up with TRBD2. Germline assignment: CDR1 SGDLS and CDR2 YYNGEE. J gave up 3 bases and V 2 bases, and 4 bases lay outside the gene matches. The CDR3 is made up of 15 amino acids. The CDR3 loop reads CASSVLAGSTDTQYF. CDR3 coding DNA: TGTGCCAGCAGCGTCCTAGCGGGGAGTACAGATACGCAGTATTTT.

V is TRBV7-3 and J is TRBJ1-2; tentative D call: TRBD1 (6 bases). CDR3 size: 13 residues. CDR1 and CDR2 (germline): SGHTA, FQGTGA. The V end was cut by 5 bases, the J end by 2 bases, with 9 bases between. The CDR3 region is CASSAGQNYGYTF. The CDR3 coding sequence is TGTGCCAGCAGCGCAGGACAGAACTATGGCTACACCTTC.

The chain is built from TRBV5-4 and TRBJ1-2; D unresolved. Germline V gene lookup returns CDR1 SGHNT and CDR2 YYREEE (reference sequence). This CDR3 spans 13 amino acids. The V gene lost 0 bases and the J gene lost 4 bases, with 7 bases spanning the gap. CDR3 sequence reads: CASSLGQFYGYTF. In nucleotides, the CDR3 is TGTGCCAGCAGCTTGGGACAATTCTATGGCTACACCTTC.

The genes are TRBV25-1 and TRBJ1-1, with no clear D. Germline CDR1 reads MGHDK; CDR2 reads SYGVNS. Trimming pared 6 bases from V and 1 base from J, leaving 6 bases between. This CDR3 has 12 amino acids. CDR3 region: CASRTGNTEAFF. The CDR3 DNA reads as TGTGCCAGCAGGACGGGGAACACTGAAGCTTTCTTT. Complete variable domain (other parts from reference TRBV25-1 and TRBJ1-1): EADIYQTPRYLVIGTGKKITLECSQTMGHDKMYWYQQDPGMELHLIHYSYGVNSTEKGDLSSESTVSRIRTEHFPLTLESARPSHTSQYLCASRTGNTEAFFGQGTRLTVV.

This sequence joins TRBV25-1 and TRBJ1-3; D perhaps matches TRBD1 (6 bases). Per the germline V gene, CDR1 is MGHDK and CDR2 is SYGVNS. V was pared by 7 bases and J by 3 bases, with 16 bases between. This CDR3 has 15 amino acids. The CDR3 reads CASTHGGRVGNTIYF. CDR3 DNA: TGTGCCAGCACCCATGGGGGCAGGGTTGGAAACACCATATATTTT.

V is TRBV27 and J is TRBJ2-6, with unresolved D. With 8 bases removed from V and 0 bases from J, the gap between germline ends came to 8 bases. The CDR3 runs to 14 residues. Germline CDR1 and CDR2: MNHEY and SMNVEV (reference sequence). DNA for the CDR3: TGTGCCAGCGCTCCTCGCTCTGGGGCCAACGTCCTGACTTTC. The encoded protein is CASAPRSGANVLTF.

This clone was detected only once. The V call is TRBV28, the J call TRBJ1-4; perhaps TRBD1 as D (6 bases). Trimming removed 10 bases from V and 6 bases from J, with 15 bases in between. This CDR3 comprises 13 residues. Germline V gene lookup returns CDR1 MDHEN and CDR2 SYDVKM. CDR3 sequence: CATQTGSDEKLFF. DNA of the CDR3: TGTGCCACCCAAACAGGGTCGGATGAAAAACTGTTTTTT.

The rearrangement joins TRBV6-5 to TRBJ2-2, with D unclear. Trimming stripped 5 bases from V and 3 bases from J, with 1 base between. Germline V gene data show CDR1 as MNHEY and CDR2 as SVGAGI. This CDR3 spans 11 amino acids. The CDR3 DNA reads TGTGCCAGCAGTCACACCGGGGAGCTGTTTTTT. Translating it yields CASSHTGELFF.

This clone was recorded once. This chain joins TRBV29-1 and TRBJ1-3; D is ambiguous. CDR1 and CDR2 (germline): SQVTM, ANQGSEA. Trimming removed 4 bases from V and 3 bases from J, with 10 bases in between. CDR3 length equals 13 residues. CDR3 loop: CSVVWASGNTIYF. As DNA, the CDR3 is TGCAGCGTTGTATGGGCCAGTGGAAACACCATATATTTT.

J is TRBJ1-1 and V is TRBV29-1; possibly TRBD1 for D (5 bases). The V end lost 8 bases, the J end lost 8 bases, and 15 bases lay between the germline ends. Germline values: CDR1 SQVTM, CDR2 ANQGSEA. CDR3 length: 11 residues. The CDR3 sequence: CSSGRGTEAFF. CDR3 DNA sequence: TGCAGCTCCGGGCGGGGGACCGAAGCTTTCTTT.

This clone was found once. The genes are TRBV4-3 and TRBJ1-5; D ambiguous. From germline, CDR1 is LGHNA and CDR2 YSLEER. The CDR3 contains 13 residues. The ends were cut back, 0 bases at V and 5 bases at J, with 5 bases in the middle. The CDR3 sequence is CASSQDGYQPQHF. The CDR3 DNA reads TGCGCCAGCAGCCAAGATGGTTATCAGCCCCAGCATTTT.

The CDR3 region has the DNA TGTGCCAGCAGCTTGGGGAGGTGGAACACCGGGGAGCTGTTTTTT. It specifies CASSLGRWNTGELFF. The chain combines TRBV7-9 with TRBJ2-2, with TRBD2 as a possible D gene (6 bases). This CDR3 is 15 amino acids long. Between the trimmed V and J ends, which lost 3 bases and 1 base, there was a span of 9 bases. CDR1 and CDR2 from the germline V gene are SEHNR and FQNEAQ (reference sequence).

V and J are TRBV27 and TRBJ2-5, with D perhaps assigned TRBD1 or TRBD2 (6 bases each). With 8 bases removed from V and 3 bases from J, the gap between germline ends came to 13 bases. Germline V gene data show CDR1 as MNHEY and CDR2 as SMNVEV (reference sequence). The CDR3 runs to 13 residues. CDR3 DNA sequence: TGTGCCAGCTCAAGGGGGGTGAAAGAGACCCAGTACTTC. It encodes CASSRGVKETQYF.

This clone was found once. The V gene is TRBV7-8, the J gene TRBJ1-1, with TRBD1 as a possible D gene (5 bases). The CDR3 is 15 residues long. V was clipped by 2 bases and J by 4 bases, with 14 bases between them. Germline V gene sequence: CDR1 SGHVS, CDR2 FQNEAQ. The CDR3, as DNA: TGTGCCAGCAGCTTATATGGGACCCTGGGCACTGAAGCTTTCTTT. It encodes CASSLYGTLGTEAFF.

V usage is TRBV27 and J usage is TRBJ2-1; possibly TRBD2 for D (5 bases). Trimming stripped 5 bases from V and 10 bases from J, with 21 bases between. The germline CDR1 and CDR2 sequences are MNHEY and SMNVEV (reference sequence). There are 15 residues in the CDR3. The CDR3 here is CASSPPGIKLREQFF. CDR3 coding DNA: TGTGCCAGCAGTCCCCCCGGGATTAAACTTAGGGAGCAGTTCTTC.

This rearrangement joins TRBV4-3 to TRBJ2-7; D is perhaps TRBD2 (6 bases). Germline CDR1 reads LGHNA; CDR2 reads YSLEER. The CDR3 is made up of 15 amino acids. V was pared by 2 bases and J by 2 bases, with 13 bases between. CDR3 protein: CASSQLLGGAYEQYF. CDR3 bases: TGCGCCAGCAGCCAACTTCTGGGAGGAGCCTACGAGCAGTACTTC.

CDR3 nucleotide sequence: TGTGCCAGCTCACCCCCCCCGGGGTCAACGCAGTATTTT. Its translation: CASSPPPGSTQYF. This chain links TRBV18 with TRBJ2-3; a possible D gene is TRBD2 (5 bases). This CDR3 contains 13 residues. The germline gives CDR1 KGHSH, CDR2 LQKENI. The V and J ends lost 3 bases and 9 bases respectively, with 13 bases between them.

In this sample, this clone turned up once. The chain carries TRBV2 and TRBJ1-3; tentative D call: TRBD1 (5 bases). Germline CDR1 reads SNHLY; CDR2 reads FYNNEI. Between the trimmed V and J ends, which lost 11 bases and 1 base, there was a span of 12 bases. The CDR3 runs to 13 residues. CDR3 DNA: TGTGCCTCCCTCGGGGGATCTGGAAACACCATATATTTT. Translating gives CASLGGSGNTIYF.